This TCR beta chain is drawn from a study of siplizumab effects on memory and regulatory T cells (dated by TCRdb to the late 2010s). Notes on the research overall: The effect of the anti-CD2 antibody siplizumab on alloreactive T-cell subsets was examined in allogeneic mixed lymphocyte reactions constructed from human PBMCs. Beyond this particular receptor, the publication reports: Because sequences at frequencies below about 10^-5 were poorly captured, only a minor fraction of alloreactive clones could be mapped back to unstimulated subsets. Siplizumab significantly reduced the cumulative frequency of alloreactive sequences traceable to unstimulated CD4+ memory T cells. Among mappable alloreactive CD4+ clones, an average Treg-derived fraction of roughly 69% was observed with siplizumab, compared with roughly 27% in control reactions. About 80-96% of proliferating CD4+ or CD8+ clones could not be given a naive or memory phenotype. Unstimulated naive T cells appeared more diverse than memory T cells, and naive cells seemed to contribute substantially to the alloresponse. No functional confirmation was obtained for the suppressive function of proliferating Tregs from siplizumab cultures.

The CDR3 starts with the cysteine, ends with the phenylalanine, and has 16 residues. The kept DNA is CDR3 alone, 48 bases in frame from the first base. CDR1 is given as SGHDT and CDR2 as YYEEEE, both from the germline V gene. V is pared back by 3 bases and J by 0 bases, with 13 bases lying between the germline termini. Libraries were made using the immunoSEQ multiplex PCR assay. Around 100,000 TCR templates per sample were assayed by the deep sequencing platform. Genomic DNA extracted from sorted T cells was used for TCRbeta CDR3 sequencing. In the authors' own workflow: The R programming language was used for clonal analysis of TCRbeta CDR3 data. Alloreactive CD4+ and CD8+ clones were identified by comparing unstimulated samples to CFSE-low samples taken after the reaction. By matching sequences to the repertoires of sorted unstimulated Treg and non-Treg cells, each alloreactive CD4+ clone was assigned a regulatory or non-regulatory origin. Entries here come from immuneACCESS through TCRdb and include only in-frame sequences with V and J called. Some clones fail to appear in such tables; in the studies checked, an unresolved V gene covers under half of the shortfall, and the cause of the remainder is unknown. V, J and clone size reflect that table, while D and trimming were determined from the DNA. This sample holds tens of thousands of clones; 80% to 95% were observed only once. Approximately 5.9% of the sample is held by the ten biggest clonotypes.

Sorted unstimulated T cells and proliferating T cells recovered from mixed lymphocyte reactions underwent TCRbeta CDR3 sequencing. Fresh whole blood from ten HLA-typed healthy donors served as the source for isolating PBMCs. Notes on this clone: Its cognate antigen has yet to be identified. Nothing much larger sits one base from this clone, and base qualities are not available.

This TCR derives from a human donor in good health. This sequence uses TRBV5-6 and TRBJ1-5; TRBD1 is possibly the D segment (6 matching bases). The sample comprised CD8+ T cells sorted from blood. The nucleotides read TGTGCCAGCAGCTGGGGCGGAGGGGGTAGCAATCAGCCCCAGCATTTT. Its coded protein is CASSWGGGGSNQPQHF.